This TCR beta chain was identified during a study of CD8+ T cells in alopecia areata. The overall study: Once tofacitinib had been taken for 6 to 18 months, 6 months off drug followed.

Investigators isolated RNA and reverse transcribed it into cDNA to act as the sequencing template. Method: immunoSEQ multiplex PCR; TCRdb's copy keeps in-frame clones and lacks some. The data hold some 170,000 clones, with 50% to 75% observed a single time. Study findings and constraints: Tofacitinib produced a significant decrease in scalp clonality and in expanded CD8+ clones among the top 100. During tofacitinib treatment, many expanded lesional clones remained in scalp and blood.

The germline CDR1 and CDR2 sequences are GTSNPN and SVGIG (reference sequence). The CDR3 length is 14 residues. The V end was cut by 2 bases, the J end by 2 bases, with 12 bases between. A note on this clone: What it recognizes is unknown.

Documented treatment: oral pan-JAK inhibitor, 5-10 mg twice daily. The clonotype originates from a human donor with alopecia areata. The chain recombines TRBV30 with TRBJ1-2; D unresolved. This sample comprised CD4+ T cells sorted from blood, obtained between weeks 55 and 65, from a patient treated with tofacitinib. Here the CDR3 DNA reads TGTGCCTGGAGTCCTGCTCTAGTGAACTATGGCTACACCTTC. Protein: CAWSPALVNYGYTF.